A selection of T cell receptor beta chains follows, all from one sample in a study of cytomegalovirus exposure and HLA in healthy donors. Only in-frame clones appear in the TCRdb table, and some are missing; sequencing was by immunoSEQ multiplex PCR. The data show fewer than 85,000 clones, 65% to 80% seen once. The sample was PBMCs. The receptors derive from a woman aged 40-49 years in good health and CMV-seropositive. Both conserved end residues are part of each CDR3. The D gene is left open where the match is weak.

d_call	j_call	v_call	cdr3_aa	cdr3_nt
TRBD1	TRBJ1-2	TRBV4-1	CASSLRAGTGYGYTF	TGCGCCAGCAGCCTAAGAGCCGGGACAGGGTATGGCTACACCTTC
TRBD1	TRBJ1-2	TRBV14	CASSQVGVPGQGLSYTF	TGTGCCAGCAGCCAAGTCGGAGTACCGGGACAGGGCCTTTCCTACACCTTC
NA	TRBJ1-1	TRBV28	CASSLLGSFVRGNTEAFF	TGTGCCAGCAGTTTATTGGGTTCGTTCGTCAGGGGAAACACTGAAGCTTTCTTT
TRBD1	TRBJ2-7	TRBV2	CASSVGQGSYEQYF	TGTGCCAGCAGTGTAGGACAGGGTTCCTACGAGCAGTACTTC
TRBD2	TRBJ2-5	TRBV28	CASSWGGEETQYF	TGTGCCAGCAGTTGGGGGGGGGAGGAGACCCAGTACTTC
TRBD1	TRBJ1-6	TRBV6-1	CASSARGLDSPLHF	TGTGCCAGCAGTGCCAGGGGGCTAGATTCACCCCTCCACTTT
TRBD1	TRBJ1-2	TRBV9	CASSGGQGADGYTF	TGTGCCAGCAGCGGAGGACAGGGGGCGGATGGCTACACCTTC
NA	TRBJ2-7	TRBV5-1	CASSPADFYEQYF	TGCGCCAGCAGTCCGGCAGACTTCTACGAGCAGTACTTC
NA	TRBJ1-1	TRBV6-5	CASSYRGGNTEAFF	TGTGCCAGCAGTTACCGAGGGGGGAACACTGAAGCTTTCTTT
TRBD2	TRBJ2-7	TRBV7-9	CSSSLVSGGTIYEQYF	TGTTCCAGCAGCTTGGTTAGCGGGGGGACGATCTACGAGCAGTACTTC
NA	TRBJ2-3	TRBV18	CASSPPNSDTDTQYF	TGTGCCAGCTCACCACCCAACAGTGATACAGATACGCAGTATTTT
NA	TRBJ2-2	TRBV28	CASRRGTGELFF	TGTGCCAGCCGCCGGGGGACCGGGGAGCTGTTTTTT
NA	TRBJ1-3	TRBV30	CAWMGQLGNTIYF	TGTGCCTGGATGGGGCAACTGGGAAACACCATATATTTT